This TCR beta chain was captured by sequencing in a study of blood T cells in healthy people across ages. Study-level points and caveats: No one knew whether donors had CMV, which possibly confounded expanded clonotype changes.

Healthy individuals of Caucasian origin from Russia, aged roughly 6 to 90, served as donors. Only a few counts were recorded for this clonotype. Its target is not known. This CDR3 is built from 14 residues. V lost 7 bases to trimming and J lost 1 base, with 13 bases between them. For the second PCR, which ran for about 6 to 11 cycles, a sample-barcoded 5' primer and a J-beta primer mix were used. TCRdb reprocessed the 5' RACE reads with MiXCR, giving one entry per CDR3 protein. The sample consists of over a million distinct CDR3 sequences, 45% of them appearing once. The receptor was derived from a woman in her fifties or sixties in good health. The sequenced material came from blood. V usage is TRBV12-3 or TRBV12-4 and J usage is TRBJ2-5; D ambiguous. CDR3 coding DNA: TGTGCCAGCAACCACTCTCCCATCCAAGAGACCCAGTACTTC. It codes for CASNHSPIQETQYF.